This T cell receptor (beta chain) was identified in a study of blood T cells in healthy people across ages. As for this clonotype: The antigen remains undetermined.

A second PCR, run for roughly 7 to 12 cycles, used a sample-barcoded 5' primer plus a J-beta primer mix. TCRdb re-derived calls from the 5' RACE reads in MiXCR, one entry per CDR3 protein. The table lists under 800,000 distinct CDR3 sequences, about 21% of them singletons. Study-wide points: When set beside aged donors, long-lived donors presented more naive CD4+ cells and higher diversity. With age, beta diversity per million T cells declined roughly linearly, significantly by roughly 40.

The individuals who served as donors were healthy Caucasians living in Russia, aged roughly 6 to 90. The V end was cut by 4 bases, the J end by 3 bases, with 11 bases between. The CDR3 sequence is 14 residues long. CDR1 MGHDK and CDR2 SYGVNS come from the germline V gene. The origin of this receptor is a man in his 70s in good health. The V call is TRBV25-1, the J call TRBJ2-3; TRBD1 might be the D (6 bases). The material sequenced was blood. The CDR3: CASSVTGQTDTQYF. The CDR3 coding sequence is TGTGCCAGCAGTGTCACAGGGCAGACAGATACGCAGTATTTT.